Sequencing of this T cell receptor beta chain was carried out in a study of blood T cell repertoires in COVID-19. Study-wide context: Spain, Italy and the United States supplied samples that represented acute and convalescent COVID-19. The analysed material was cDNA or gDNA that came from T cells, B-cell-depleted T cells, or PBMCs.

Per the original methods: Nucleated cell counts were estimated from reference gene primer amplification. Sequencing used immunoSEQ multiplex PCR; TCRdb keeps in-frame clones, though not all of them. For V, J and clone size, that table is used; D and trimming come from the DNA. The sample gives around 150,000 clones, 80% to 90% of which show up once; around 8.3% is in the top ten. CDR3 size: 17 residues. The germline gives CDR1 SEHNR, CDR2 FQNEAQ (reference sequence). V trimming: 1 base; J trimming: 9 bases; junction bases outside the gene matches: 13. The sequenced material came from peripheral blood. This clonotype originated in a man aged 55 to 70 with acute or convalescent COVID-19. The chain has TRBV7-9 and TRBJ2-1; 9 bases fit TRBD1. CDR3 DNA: TGTGCCAGCAGCTTAGGGGGCCGGGACAGGGAAGGTAGTGAGCAGTTCTTC. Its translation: CASSLGGRDREGSEQFF.